The 18 T cell receptor beta chains below all came from one sample that was sequenced in a study of shared clonotypes between healthy human individuals. Sequencing was performed with immunoSEQ multiplex PCR; in TCRdb, only in-frame clones are kept and a portion is missing. This table has approximately 710,000 clones, less than 95% appearing once. What was sequenced was memory CD8+ T cells from PBMCs. Noted subset: CD45RO+ cells pooled with CCR7-negative TemRA cells. Receptors were obtained from a man between 18 and 29 years old in good health. Some clones in this sample may be carry-over from other donors' samples.

This chain joins TRBV27 and TRBJ2-1, with TRBD1 matching 8 bases. The trim removed 5 bases at V and 6 bases at J, leaving 12 bases unmatched. Per the germline V gene, CDR1 is MNHEY and CDR2 is SMNVEV (reference sequence). The CDR3 runs 16 residues. The CDR3, as DNA: TGTGCCAGCAGTGTGATAACAGGGGGTGGAGGCAATGAGCAGTTCTTC. Protein: CASSVITGGGGNEQFF.

Comment on this clone: This sample also contains other DNA sequences that code for the same CDR3. This rearrangement joins TRBV19 to TRBJ2-1; D is unresolved. Germline-derived CDR1 and CDR2 are LNHDA and SQIVND (reference sequence). The CDR3 has 14 residues. Trimming stripped 3 bases from V and 2 bases from J, with 8 bases between. CDR3 loop: CASSMGLAYNEQFF. The CDR3 nucleotides are TGTGCCAGTAGTATGGGCCTAGCCTACAATGAGCAGTTCTTC.

This rearrangement joins TRBV7-8 to TRBJ2-5; no definite D call. This CDR3 spans 14 amino acids. Germline CDR1 SGHVS, CDR2 FQNEAQ. V lost 2 bases, J lost 2 bases, and 9 bases lay in between. CDR3 DNA: TGTGCCAGCAGCTTAAATAGGGATCAAGAGACCCAGTACTTC. Translating it yields CASSLNRDQETQYF.

This rearrangement joins TRBV28 to TRBJ2-3; 9 nucleotides agree with TRBD2. CDR1 is MDHEN and CDR2 is SYDVKM in the germline V gene. The J segment lost 5 bases and the V segment lost 5 bases, leaving 20 bases of the junction unmatched. The CDR3 extends over 19 amino acids. In DNA, the CDR3 is TGTGCCAGCAGTCCCCAGATCCAGCGGGAGGTCCTGGTAAGAGATACGCAGTATTTT. It yields the protein CASSPQIQREVLVRDTQYF.

The chain has TRBV6-5 and TRBJ1-5, with 8 positions matching TRBD1. V lost 0 bases to trimming and J lost 6 bases; unmatched junction nucleotides: 7. The CDR3 extends over 16 amino acids. Germline CDR1 reads MNHEY; CDR2 reads SVGAGI. The CDR3 DNA is TGTGCCAGCAGTTACTCCCAGGACAGGGTGGGTCAGCCCCAGCATTTT. As protein: CASSYSQDRVGQPQHF.

V and J are TRBV11-2 and TRBJ2-7; D gene uncertain. The V and J ends lost 3 bases and 0 bases respectively, with 12 bases between them. The CDR3 length is 15 residues. Looked up from germline, CDR1 is SGHAT and CDR2 is FQNNGV. CDR3 region: CASSFEPSSSYEQYF. CDR3 in DNA: TGTGCCAGCAGCTTCGAACCTTCGAGCTCCTACGAGCAGTACTTC.

The chain carries TRBV27 and TRBJ2-1, with TRBD2 matching over 9 bases. This CDR3 spans 17 amino acids. Germline V gene data show CDR1 as MNHEY and CDR2 as SMNVEV (reference sequence). V gave up 2 bases and J gave up 10 bases; unmatched junction bases: 15. The CDR3 bases are TGTGCCAGCAGTTTACGGGACTGGCTAGCGGGACGGGGGGAGCAGTTCTTC. It specifies CASSLRDWLAGRGEQFF.

The gene calls are TRBV9 and TRBJ2-3; D perhaps matches TRBD2 (6 bases). Per germline, CDR1 SGDLS and CDR2 YYNGEE. The CDR3 totals 17 residues. Trimming removed 0 bases at V and 0 bases at J, with 14 bases between. DNA for the CDR3: TGTGCCAGCAGCGTAGGCCCGGGGGTATTTAGCACAGATACGCAGTATTTT. This gives the protein CASSVGPGVFSTDTQYF.

The chain employs TRBV7-2 and TRBJ2-1; D gene ambiguous. Germline assignment: CDR1 SGHTA and CDR2 FQGNSA. This CDR3 contains 14 residues. The V gene lost 5 bases and the J gene lost 3 bases, with 11 bases spanning the gap. The CDR3 DNA reads as TGTGCCAGCAGCACATCAACGGACTACAATGAGCAGTTCTTC. Protein product: CASSTSTDYNEQFF.

The chain combines TRBV19 with TRBJ2-7, with 9 nucleotides matching TRBD1. CDR1 and CDR2 (germline): LNHDA, SQIVND (reference sequence). The junction had 5 bases not matched to a gene; V was cut back by 3 bases and J by 2 bases. The CDR3 runs 15 residues. DNA for the CDR3: TGTGCCAGTAGTATTGGGACAGGGACTCCCTACGAGCAGTACTTC. It yields the protein CASSIGTGTPYEQYF. Drawing the rest from reference TRBV19 and TRBJ2-7, the complete variable domain is DGGITQSPKYLFRKEGQNVTLSCEQNLNHDAMYWYRQDPGQGLRLIYYSQIVNDFQKGDIAEGYSVSREKKESFPLTVTSAQKNPTAFYLCASSIGTGTPYEQYFGPGTRLTVT.

This sequence joins TRBV27 and TRBJ1-1; tentatively, D is TRBD1 (5 bases). The germline gives CDR1 MNHEY, CDR2 SMNVEV (reference sequence). The CDR3 has 15 residues. V lost 2 bases and J lost 1, with 11 bases in between. The CDR3 nucleotides are TGTGCCAGCAGTTTACGTCCGGGGGAGAACACTGAAGCTTTCTTT. Translated, it gives CASSLRPGENTEAFF.

For this clone: The same CDR3 can be traced to other DNA sequences in this sample. The chain couples TRBV5-1 to TRBJ2-7; D is perhaps TRBD1 or TRBD2 (6 bases each). This CDR3 comprises 14 residues. The V end lost 0 bases, the J end lost 2 bases, and 9 bases lay between the germline ends. Germline loops: CDR1 SGHRS, CDR2 YFSETQ. CDR3 nucleotides: TGCGCCAGCAGCTTGGAGGGGGGAACCTACGAGCAGTACTTC. Amino acid sequence: CASSLEGGTYEQYF.

This chain links TRBV19 with TRBJ2-1; D remains unclear. Germline V lookup: CDR1 LNHDA, CDR2 SQIVND (reference sequence). The CDR3 runs to 15 residues. Trimming cost V 4 bases and J 0 bases, with 10 bases left between them. In nucleotides, the CDR3 is TGTGCCAGTAGTAGTCAGGCATTCTCCTACAATGAGCAGTTCTTC. Its protein product is CASSSQAFSYNEQFF. The full variable domain, completed using reference TRBV19 and TRBJ2-1, is DGGITQSPKYLFRKEGQNVTLSCEQNLNHDAMYWYRQDPGQGLRLIYYSQIVNDFQKGDIAEGYSVSREKKESFPLTVTSAQKNPTAFYLCASSSQAFSYNEQFFGPGTRLTVL.

The V and J genes are TRBV7-8 and TRBJ2-1; TRBD2 matches at 14 bases. There are 18 residues in the CDR3. CDR1 is SGHVS and CDR2 is FQNEAQ in the germline V gene. Unmatched junction bases numbered 14, after V lost 7 bases and J lost 6 bases. CDR3 in DNA: TGTGCCAGCACCTTGCTGGGACTAGCGGGAGTATCAGGCAATGAGCAGTTCTTC. Residues: CASTLLGLAGVSGNEQFF.

The chain carries TRBV2 and TRBJ1-2; 7 bases are shared with TRBD1. Germline CDR1 SNHLY, CDR2 FYNNEI. V shed 6 bases, J shed 4 bases, and the junction held 8 bases outside the gene matches. The CDR3 has 14 residues. In DNA, the CDR3 is TGTGCCAGCAGCACTGCGGACAGGAGCTATGGCTACACCTTC. Encoded protein: CASSTADRSYGYTF.

This chain joins TRBV19 and TRBJ2-7; 7 bases fit TRBD2. The CDR3 totals 14 residues. V lost 7 bases and J lost 5; bases outside the gene matches: 11. Germline V gene data show CDR1 as LNHDA and CDR2 as SQIVND (reference sequence). CDR3 nucleotides: TGTGCCAGTAATGGGGGGAGGGATTTCCACGAGCAGTACTTC. Translating it yields CASNGGRDFHEQYF.

This clone was counted a few times. The gene calls are TRBV25-1 and TRBJ2-2, with D uncertain. Per germline, CDR1 MGHDK and CDR2 SYGVNS. Trimming stripped 10 bases from V and 7 bases from J, with 7 bases between. This CDR3 has 10 amino acids. In DNA form, the CDR3 reads TGTGCCACCTTACACGGGGAGCTGTTTTTT. Its translation: CATLHGELFF.

Remarks on this clone: Other DNA sequences in this sample translate to the same CDR3. The rearrangement uses TRBV28 and TRBJ2-1; no clear D gene. The CDR3 contains 11 residues. Trimming left V 6 bases short and J 6 bases short, with 6 bases between. Germline-derived CDR1 and CDR2 are MDHEN and SYDVKM. CDR3 residues: CASSRGNEQFF. As DNA, the CDR3 is TGTGCCAGCAGCCGCGGCAATGAGCAGTTCTTC.